This note documents a single T cell receptor (beta chain) sequence. CDR3 length equals 15 residues. The trim removed 1 base at V and 9 bases at J, leaving 9 bases unmatched. The germline V gene encodes CDR1 GTSNPN and CDR2 SVGIG (reference sequence). This sample was taken from a study of prognosis after radiotherapy for stage I lung cancer. Multiplex PCR, run in two rounds, amplified TCR beta CDR3 from genomic DNA. Round one of PCR was performed, and it used primers specific to each TRBV and TRBJ gene. TCRdb reprocessed the multiplex PCR reads via MiXCR and lists one record per CDR3 protein. The table lists about 16,000 distinct CDR3 sequences, about 40% of them singletons.

The input for sequencing was PBMCs, taken before or after stereotactic body radiation therapy (not recorded which). The chain has TRBV30 and TRBJ2-1, with TRBD2 matching 10 bases. This receptor was taken from a donor at least 50 years old with non-small cell lung cancer. This CDR3 is CAWSGASGSIGEQFF. The CDR3, as DNA: TGTGCCTGGAGTGGCGCTAGCGGGAGTATCGGTGAGCAGTTCTTC.